This record concerns one T cell receptor (beta chain) sequence. The assay was immunoSEQ multiplex PCR, and TCRdb's table has in-frame clones only and misses some. Here the sample spans under 50,000 clones, approximately 80% being singletons. The source of the sample is a study of PD-1 blockade in mismatch repair-deficient tumors. CDR3 size: 15 residues. Looked up from germline, CDR1 is LNHDA and CDR2 is SQIVND (reference sequence). V dropped 0 bases and J dropped 4 bases, with 12 bases sitting between them. The specimen was PBMCs, collected before pembrolizumab treatment. The chain uses TRBV19 and TRBJ1-2; D is perhaps TRBD1 (6 bases). The TCR comes from an adult with mismatch repair-deficient cancer. The CDR3 loop is CASSIEGGPVYGYTF. In DNA, the CDR3 is TGTGCCAGTAGTATAGAGGGGGGGCCGGTCTATGGCTACACCTTC.